Below, 16 T cell receptor beta chains from the same sample are listed, as sequenced in a study of glioma-infiltrating T cells. Amplification of TCR alpha and beta CDR3 regions from RNA used iRepertoire nested multiplex PCR. MiXCR, run by TCRdb on the multiplex PCR reads, gives a single entry per CDR3 protein. The sample carries around 190,000 distinct CDR3 sequences, about 46% recorded once. The sample taken for sequencing was glioma tissue, nonneoplastic brain tissue, or PBMCs (not recorded which). These receptors originate from a human donor with low-grade glioma or glioblastoma, undergoing nonglioma brain surgery, or in good health (not recorded which).

By its share, this clonotype is large. The J gene is TRBJ2-1, the V gene TRBV20-1; 11 bases are shared with TRBD2. Germline V lookup: CDR1 DFQATT, CDR2 SNEGSKA (reference sequence). After removal of 0 bases from V and 3 bases from J, the junction contained 4 bases not matched to a gene. The CDR3 runs 16 residues. The CDR3 is CSARDIGTSGYNEQFF. CDR3 nucleotides: TGCAGTGCTAGAGATATTGGGACTAGCGGCTACAATGAGCAGTTCTTC.

This clonotype was recorded many times. The chain joins TRBV7-2 to TRBJ2-1; D is unclear. The CDR3 sequence is 14 residues long. From germline, CDR1 is SGHTA and CDR2 FQGNSA. Trimming shortened V by 5 bases and J by 5 bases, and 13 bases separated the two germline ends. The CDR3 DNA follows: TGTGCCAGCAGCCCTAGTAGATTCAACAATGAGCAGTTCTTC. Translated: CASSPSRFNNEQFF.

The V gene is TRBV12-3 or TRBV12-4, the J gene TRBJ1-5, with D uncertain. CDR3 length: 13 residues. V was cut by 4 bases and J by 5 bases, with 9 bases left in between. CDR3 residues: CASSYDVYQPQHF. The CDR3 region has the DNA TGTGCCAGCAGTTATGACGTATATCAGCCCCAGCATTTT.

For this clonotype: A junction boundary mismatches the germline segment, possibly from a read error. The CDR3 sequence is CASRLLDSNEEFF. The CDR3 DNA follows: TGTGCCAGCAGACTTTTGGACAGCAATGAGGAGTTCTTC. This chain uses TRBV5-4 with TRBJ2-1; maybe TRBD1 (6 bases). Germline CDR1 is SGHNT and CDR2 is YYREEE (reference sequence). CDR3 length equals 13 residues.

This clonotype was seen ten or more times. V and J are TRBV7-9 and TRBJ1-6; maybe TRBD1 (6 bases). The V end lost 6 bases, the J end lost 10 bases, and 10 bases lay between the germline ends. Germline-derived CDR1 and CDR2 are SEHNR and FQNEAQ (reference sequence). This CDR3 comprises 12 residues. For the CDR3, the DNA is TGTGCCAGCAGTTTGGACAGATCACCCCTCCACTTT. It is translated as CASSLDRSPLHF. The variable domain in full, with the rest retrieved from reference TRBV7-9 and TRBJ1-6, is DTGVSQNPRHKITKRGQNVTFRCDPISEHNRLYWYRQTLGQGPEFLTYFQNEAQLEKSRLLSDRFSAERPKGSFSTLEIQRTEQGDSAMYLCASSLDRSPLHFGNGTRLTVT.

The rearrangement links TRBV2 to TRBJ2-1, with 9 positions matching TRBD2. Germline V CDR1 and CDR2: SNHLY, FYNNEI. The CDR3 consists of 14 residues. The ends lost 6 bases at V and 7 bases at J; junction bases unmatched: 7. The CDR3 is CASSLGTSLNEQFF. The CDR3 DNA reads TGTGCCAGCAGCCTGGGGACTAGCTTAAATGAGCAGTTCTTC.

This chain uses TRBV2 with TRBJ2-6, with D hard to call. Germline V lookup: CDR1 SNHLY, CDR2 FYNNEI. This CDR3 spans 15 amino acids. V was cut by 4 bases and J by 0 bases, with 7 bases left in between. CDR3 bases: TGTGCCAGCAGTGGGAAGGTCTCTGGGGCCAACGTCCTGACTTTC. Amino acid sequence: CASSGKVSGANVLTF.

This clonotype was detected ten times or more. The chain combines TRBV25-1 with TRBJ2-7; the D gene is possibly TRBD2 (6 bases). V shed 7 bases and J shed 1 base, with 11 bases lying between them. Germline values: CDR1 MGHDK, CDR2 SYGVNS. The length of the CDR3 is 13 residues. The CDR3 DNA is TGTGCCAGCAAGGCTAGCGTTTCCTACGAGCAGTACTTC. It specifies CASKASVSYEQYF.

A note on this clonotype: A single base separates this from a much larger clone, so it may be a read error. The rearrangement uses TRBV5-1 and TRBJ2-3; possibly TRBD1 for D (6 bases). The length of the CDR3 is 13 residues. Germline assignment: CDR1 SGHRS and CDR2 YFSETQ. With 5 bases removed from V and 7 bases from J, the gap between germline ends came to 14 bases. The CDR3 nucleotides read TGCGCCAGCAGGACCCAGGGGTCATATACGCAGTATTTT. This codes for CASRTQGSYTQYF.

This clonotype occurred many times. The rearrangement joins TRBV6-1 to TRBJ2-3, with D hard to call. The V end lost 2 bases, the J end lost 1 base, and 13 bases lay between the germline ends. This CDR3 contains 16 residues. Per germline, CDR1 MNHNS and CDR2 SASEGT. CDR3 amino acids: CASSETTSSGTDTQYF. The CDR3 nucleotides are TGTGCCAGCAGTGAAACGACTTCCTCTGGCACAGATACGCAGTATTTT.

Regarding this clonotype: A much larger clone lies one base from this, so it may be a read error. The chain is built from TRBV12-3 or TRBV12-4 and TRBJ2-1; D possibly matches TRBD1 or TRBD2 (7 bases each). The CDR3 loop spans 15 amino acids. V dropped 6 bases and J dropped 5 bases, with 17 bases sitting between them. The CDR3 DNA reads as TGTGCCAGCAGCCAAGCGGGACAGTGGAACAATGAGCAGTTCTTC. Residues: CASSQAGQWNNEQFF.

This clonotype was seen ten or more times. This rearrangement joins TRBV20-1 to TRBJ2-7; 9 bases line up with TRBD2. CDR1 is DFQATT and CDR2 is SNEGSKA in the germline V gene (reference sequence). Unmatched junction bases numbered 10, after V lost 5 bases and J lost 5 bases. This CDR3 is built from 14 residues. The CDR3 DNA sequence: TGCAGTGCTCCGGAGCCTAGCGGGATAGACGAGCAGTACTTC. It specifies CSAPEPSGIDEQYF.

The chain's CDR3 is CASRASFRGVGAFF. CDR3 coding DNA: TGTGCCAGCAGAGCCAGTTTTAGGGGGGTCGGAGCTTTCTTT. The rearrangement joins TRBV6-1 to TRBJ1-1; D possibly corresponds to TRBD1 (6 bases). Germline CDR1 and CDR2: MNHNS and SASEGT. V dropped 6 bases and J dropped 10 bases, with 21 bases sitting between them. The CDR3 totals 14 residues.

In DNA, the CDR3 is TGTGCCAGCAGATTACACGGAACGAACACTGAAGCTTTCTTT. Its protein is CASRLHGTNTEAFF. The genes are TRBV2 and TRBJ1-1; D is uncertain. V was cut by 6 bases and J by 1 base, with 12 bases left in between. The CDR3 consists of 14 residues. Germline V gene sequence: CDR1 SNHLY, CDR2 FYNNEI. Combining the CDR3 with reference TRBV2 and TRBJ1-1 gives the whole variable domain EPEVTQTPSHQVTQMGQEVILRCVPISNHLYFYWYRQILGQKVEFLVSFYNNEISEKSEIFDDQFSVERPDGSNFTLKIRSTKLEDSAMYFCASRLHGTNTEAFFGQGTRLTVV.

This clonotype has at least ten counts. The J gene is TRBJ1-2, the V gene TRBV6-1, with 8 bases matching TRBD1. The CDR3 spans 14 residues. V lost 5 bases and J lost 6; bases outside the gene matches: 8. Germline V gene sequence: CDR1 MNHNS, CDR2 SASEGT. The CDR3 coding sequence is TGTGCCAGCAGTCCTAGTACAGGGGGGGATGGCTACACCTTC. Amino acids: CASSPSTGGDGYTF.

A word on this clonotype: Sequence at one end of the junction differs from germline and may be a read error. The genes are TRBV2 and TRBJ2-1; 9 nucleotides line up with TRBD2. The CDR3 is 16 residues long. Germline V CDR1 and CDR2: SNHLY, FYNNEI. The CDR3 reads CARSDLLAGSHNEQFF. The CDR3 bases are TGTGCCAGGAGTGATTTACTAGCGGGTTCCCACAATGAGCAGTTCTTC. Variable domain in full (rest from reference TRBV2 and TRBJ2-1): EPEVTQTPSHQVTQMGQEVILRCVPISNHLYFYWYRQILGQKVEFLVSFYNNEISEKSEIFDDQFSVERPDGSNFTLKIRSTKLEDSAMYFCARSDLLAGSHNEQFFGPGTRLTVL.